The 8 T cell receptor beta chains given below trace back to one sample, sequenced in a study of blood T cell repertoires in COVID-19. Method: immunoSEQ multiplex PCR; TCRdb's copy keeps in-frame clones and lacks some. The top ten clones hold around 7% of a sample with 150,000 to 200,000 clones, roughly 82% of them seen once. Sequenced input: peripheral blood. The source of these receptors is a woman between 40 and 55 years old with COVID-19, enrolled during active disease.

This chain links TRBV27 with TRBJ2-3; 11 positions agree with TRBD2. Germline CDR1 MNHEY, CDR2 SMNVEV (reference sequence). The CDR3 has 21 residues. V trimming: 6 bases; J trimming: 3 bases; junction bases outside the gene matches: 23. CDR3 nucleotide sequence: TGTGCCAGCAGACGACCCCAAAGACTAGCGGGGCCCTCCCAGAATACAGATACGCAGTATTTT. This translates into CASRRPQRLAGPSQNTDTQYF.

This clone was counted a few times. This sequence joins TRBV2 and TRBJ2-1, with TRBD2 as a possible D gene (5 bases). The V end lost 4 bases, the J end lost 7 bases, and 11 bases lay between the germline ends. Germline V gives CDR1 SNHLY, CDR2 FYNNEI. The CDR3 consists of 13 residues. CDR3 region: CASSVLTGNEQFF. In DNA, the CDR3 is TGTGCCAGCAGTGTACTCACGGGGAATGAGCAGTTCTTC.

Remarks on this clone: Other DNA sequences of this sample code for an identical CDR3. The rearrangement links TRBV18 to TRBJ1-1, with TRBD1 matching over 9 bases. Germline values: CDR1 KGHSH, CDR2 LQKENI. The CDR3 runs to 14 residues. Trimming cost V 2 bases and J 4 bases; bases outside gene matches: 2. CDR3 bases: TGTGCCAGCTCACCAGGACAGGGGAGCACTGAAGCTTTCTTT. This sequence encodes CASSPGQGSTEAFF.

The V and J genes are TRBV6-5 and TRBJ1-2; TRBD1 matches 10 bases. Germline V gene sequence: CDR1 MNHEY, CDR2 SVGAGI. Trimming removed 4 bases from V and 4 bases from J; junction bases left unmatched: 9. The CDR3 has 16 amino acids. The CDR3 loop is CASSLGQGLGSYGYTF. As DNA, the CDR3 is TGTGCCAGCAGTTTGGGACAGGGGCTGGGAAGCTATGGCTACACCTTC.

The table lists this clone with many counts. The gene calls are TRBV3-1 (or the pseudogene TRBV3-2) and TRBJ1-1; D unresolved. Germline V gene lookup returns CDR1 LGHDT and CDR2 YNNKEL (reference sequence). Trimming left V 1 base short and J 5 bases short, with 11 bases between. The length of the CDR3 is 14 residues. The CDR3 reads CASSQGGPGTEAFF. The CDR3 DNA follows: TGTGCCAGCAGCCAAGGCGGGCCGGGGACTGAAGCTTTCTTT.

In its sample, this clone was seen once. The rearrangement links TRBV5-4 to TRBJ2-2; D possibly corresponds to TRBD2 (6 bases). V lost 4 bases and J 0 bases, leaving 13 bases between the germline ends. Germline CDR1 reads SGHNT; CDR2 reads YYREEE (reference sequence). The CDR3 covers 16 residues. CDR3 in DNA: TGTGCCAGCAGCCCGGGAGCGCGAGCGAACACCGGGGAGCTGTTTTTT. It is translated as CASSPGARANTGELFF.

This clone has just one count. This rearrangement joins TRBV30 to TRBJ2-1; D perhaps matches TRBD2 (6 bases). This CDR3 is built from 13 residues. The germline V gene has CDR1 GTSNPN and CDR2 SVGIG (reference sequence). Trimming cost V 1 base and J 9 bases, with 13 bases left between them. CDR3 sequence: CAWSGSGTGEQFF. The CDR3 bases are TGTGCCTGGAGTGGTAGCGGAACAGGTGAGCAGTTCTTC.

The chain recombines TRBV2 with TRBJ1-2, with 7 positions matching TRBD1. Germline trimming cut 7 bases from V and 0 bases from J; bases unmatched to any gene: 5. This CDR3 is 14 amino acids long. Germline-derived CDR1 and CDR2 are SNHLY and FYNNEI. CDR3 sequence (DNA): TGTGCCAGCATACGGGACAGCGCTAACTATGGCTACACCTTC. Translated, it gives CASIRDSANYGYTF.